This T cell receptor (beta chain) was sequenced during a study of cytomegalovirus exposure and HLA in healthy donors. Turning to the study itself: Tens of millions of unique TCRs from HLA-typed donors made up an early data release. Findings of the study overall: Trimming of TCR beta V- and J-genes showed a link, identified in a later analysis, to a missense DCLRE1C variant. TCR beta sequences reportedly predicted most subjects' HLA-A and HLA-B alleles accurately.

PCR amplification relied on 60 Vbeta primers (plus 13 Jbeta primers). The method was immunoSEQ multiplex PCR; TCRdb's version includes in-frame clones alone and lacks a portion of them. Of tens of thousands of clones in the sample, approximately 64% were seen once. This clone was recorded a few times. What it binds is unknown. Germline values: CDR1 MDHEN, CDR2 SYDVKM. The CDR3 runs to 19 residues. Deletions cut 3 bases from V and 2 bases from J, with 20 bases between. The TCR originated in a boy younger than 18 in good health and CMV-seropositive. This rearrangement joins TRBV28 to TRBJ2-6; D is perhaps TRBD1 (6 bases). The sequenced sample consisted of PBMCs. The DNA of the CDR3 is TGTGCCAGCAGTTTTCCTAGGACAGCGACATCGGCTGGGGCCAACGTCCTGACTTTC. Translation: CASSFPRTATSAGANVLTF.